This note documents a single TCR beta chain sequence. The antigen is not known. Measured with immunoSEQ multiplex PCR; TCRdb has only the in-frame clones, and not every one. The sample carries 60,000 to 85,000 clones, 74% recorded once. This sample is part of a study of vaccination effects on CD4 cells after COVID-19. Looking at the study overall: Post-vaccine specimens were collected at a median of 72 days following the second dose.

Study-wide results and limits: Late post-vaccination samples showed marked contraction of infection- and vaccine-induced clones. In healthy vaccinees, only 1 of 255 vaccine-induced clones cross-reacted with common cold coronaviruses.

Sequencing was preceded by expansion of antigen-specific CD4+ T cells with viral peptide pools in the ViraFEST assay. CD4+ T cell isolation took place after less than 13 days of culture. Either the mRNA-1273 or the BNT162b2 vaccine was given to participants as two doses. The clonotype originates from a human donor who received a COVID-19 vaccine. Sample: CD4+ T cells from PBMCs cultured with HCoV-229E spike peptides, taken after COVID-19 vaccination.

DNA for the CDR3: TGTGCCAGCAGCTTACACGACACCGGGGAGCTGTTTTTT. It codes for CASSLHDTGELFF. The chain combines TRBV7-3 with TRBJ2-2, with D unclear. V was pared by 2 bases and J by 3 bases, with 4 bases between. Germline assignment: CDR1 SGHTA and CDR2 FQGTGA. The CDR3 covers 13 residues.